These T cell receptor beta chains were read from a single sample in a study of blood T cell repertoires in COVID-19. Generated by immunoSEQ multiplex PCR, the TCRdb table keeps only in-frame clones and is missing some. Among about 100,000 clones, 70% to 90% were seen once, and the ten largest hold roughly 1.7%. Sequenced: peripheral blood. These receptor sequences come from a man older than 75 with acute or convalescent COVID-19. The CDR3 runs from the conserved cysteine through the conserved F or W. A D gene is named only where the DNA matches it firmly. Not every row has a clone size; where given, it reads once, few, many or a size class.

DNA: TGTGCCAGCAGCTTTGGACAGTCCTACAATGAGCAGTTCTTC; CDR3: CASSFGQSYNEQFF; D: -; size: -; V: TRBV7-2; J: TRBJ2-1
DNA: TGTGCCAGCGTTGAGGGGGGGACGGTCAACTATGGCTACACCTTC; CDR3: CASVEGGTVNYGYTF; D: -; size: once; V: TRBV28; J: TRBJ1-2
DNA: TGTGCCGCCTCCTGGAGTACGAACACTGAAGCTTTCTTT; CDR3: CAASWSTNTEAFF; D: -; size: -; V: TRBV28; J: TRBJ1-1
DNA: TGCGCCAGCATGTCTACCGGGGAGCTGTTTTTT; CDR3: CASMSTGELFF; D: -; size: -; V: TRBV5-1; J: TRBJ2-2
DNA: TGCGCCAGCAGCCAGGGACAGGGGGCTGCAGATACGCAGTATTTT; CDR3: CASSQGQGAADTQYF; D: TRBD1; size: -; V: TRBV4-1; J: TRBJ2-3
DNA: TGTGCCAGCAGGCAACAGGGGGGCAATCAGCCCCAGCATTTT; CDR3: CASRQQGGNQPQHF; D: TRBD1; size: -; V: TRBV28; J: TRBJ1-5
DNA: TGTGCCAGCAGCTTGGTGGGGGGAAGTAATTCACCCCTCCACTTT; CDR3: CASSLVGGSNSPLHF; D: -; size: few; V: TRBV5-8; J: TRBJ1-6
DNA: TGCGCCAGCAGCTTGGACCAGCGGGACTCCTACAATGAGCAGTTCTTC; CDR3: CASSLDQRDSYNEQFF; D: TRBD2; size: -; V: TRBV5-1; J: TRBJ2-1
DNA: TGCAGCGTCGGACAGACCTTGAACACTGAAGCTTTCTTT; CDR3: CSVGQTLNTEAFF; D: -; size: -; V: TRBV29-1; J: TRBJ1-1
DNA: TGCGCCAGCAGCTTAGCCCCTCTAGCGGGAAGTTTCGATGAGCAGTTCTTC; CDR3: CASSLAPLAGSFDEQFF; D: TRBD2; size: -; V: TRBV4-3; J: TRBJ2-1
DNA: TGTGCCAGCAGCTCTAGCGGGGCCTCCTACGAGCAGTACTTC; CDR3: CASSSSGASYEQYF; D: TRBD2; size: -; V: TRBV11-2; J: TRBJ2-7
DNA: TGTGCCAGCAGCTTTAGCGGATACGAGCAGTACTTC; CDR3: CASSFSGYEQYF; D: -; size: -; V: TRBV11-2; J: TRBJ2-7
DNA: TGTGCCAGCAGGGACAGCTCTGGAAACACCATATATTTT; CDR3: CASRDSSGNTIYF; D: -; size: -; V: TRBV27; J: TRBJ1-3
DNA: TGCGCCAGCAGCCAAGACGGTACCTACGAGCAGTACTTC; CDR3: CASSQDGTYEQYF; D: -; size: -; V: TRBV4-3; J: TRBJ2-7
DNA: TGTGCCAGCAGCCCCGGGACTAGCACAGATACGCAGTATTTT; CDR3: CASSPGTSTDTQYF; D: -; size: -; V: TRBV7-2; J: TRBJ2-3
DNA: TGCGCCAGCAGCTTGGCAGGGATCGCCTACAATGAGCAGTTCTTC; CDR3: CASSLAGIAYNEQFF; D: -; size: -; V: TRBV5-1; J: TRBJ2-1
DNA: TGCGCCAGCAGCTTGGACAGGGGGCGCGAGCAGTACTTC; CDR3: CASSLDRGREQYF; D: TRBD1; size: -; V: TRBV5-1; J: TRBJ2-7
DNA: TGTGCCAGCAGCCAGGAGGGAACTAATGAAAAACTGTTTTTT; CDR3: CASSQEGTNEKLFF; D: -; size: -; V: TRBV5-4; J: TRBJ1-4
DNA: TGTGCCAGTACCGCAAGGCGGGGCCGAGAATATGGCTACACCTTC; CDR3: CASTARRGREYGYTF; D: -; size: -; V: TRBV19; J: TRBJ1-2
DNA: TGTGCCAGCAGTTACGAATTGGGAGCCGGTGAAAAACTGTTTTTT; CDR3: CASSYELGAGEKLFF; D: -; size: -; V: TRBV6-2/TRBV6-3; J: TRBJ1-4
DNA: TGCGCCAGCAGCCAAGATCGGAACACCGGGGAGCTGTTTTTT; CDR3: CASSQDRNTGELFF; D: -; size: -; V: TRBV4-3; J: TRBJ2-2
DNA: TGTGCCAGCAGTTGGAGCAGGGACACTGAAGCTTTCTTT; CDR3: CASSWSRDTEAFF; D: -; size: once; V: TRBV6-2/TRBV6-3; J: TRBJ1-1
DNA: TGTGCCAGCAGTTACTCTTCGGGGTATTCGGGCACCGGGGAGCTGTTTTTT; CDR3: CASSYSSGYSGTGELFF; D: -; size: -; V: TRBV6-2/TRBV6-3; J: TRBJ2-2
DNA: TGTGCCACCAGCAGAGTTCCCCCAAACGAGCAGTACTTC; CDR3: CATSRVPPNEQYF; D: -; size: -; V: TRBV15; J: TRBJ2-7
DNA: TGTGCCAGTAGAAAAGTAGCGGGAGTCCGAGAGACCCAGTACTTC; CDR3: CASRKVAGVRETQYF; D: TRBD2; size: -; V: TRBV19; J: TRBJ2-5
DNA: TGTGCCAGCAGCGTTGGGGGACCGGACAGGACGCAGAGGTACGAGCAGTACTTC; CDR3: CASSVGGPDRTQRYEQYF; D: TRBD1; size: -; V: TRBV9; J: TRBJ2-7
DNA: TGTGCCAGCTCACCACGGGCAGATCAGCCCCAGCATTTT; CDR3: CASSPRADQPQHF; D: -; size: -; V: TRBV18; J: TRBJ1-5
DNA: TGTGCCTGGAGTCCCGGAGGGGTCCGTGGGGATGAGCAGTTCTTC; CDR3: CAWSPGGVRGDEQFF; D: -; size: -; V: TRBV30; J: TRBJ2-1
DNA: TGTGCCAGCAGTATAACCGGGACTAGCGGGAGGTACAATGAGCAGTTCTTC; CDR3: CASSITGTSGRYNEQFF; D: TRBD2; size: -; V: TRBV28; J: TRBJ2-1
DNA: TGTGCCAGCTCACCCTCCTTGGAATGGGGCCCAAACTCTGGGGCCAACGTCCTGACTTTC; CDR3: CASSPSLEWGPNSGANVLTF; D: -; size: -; V: TRBV18; J: TRBJ2-6
DNA: TGTGCCAGCAGCCCCGGCAGGGCCGTCCCCTACAATGAGCAGTTCTTC; CDR3: CASSPGRAVPYNEQFF; D: -; size: once; V: TRBV3-1/TRBV3-2; J: TRBJ2-1
DNA: TGTGCCAGCAGCTTAATATCGTCGACAGATACGCAGTATTTT; CDR3: CASSLISSTDTQYF; D: -; size: -; V: TRBV11-1; J: TRBJ2-3
DNA: TGTGCCAGCAGCCGGCTAGCGGGGGGAAGGGGGGAGCTGTTTTTT; CDR3: CASSRLAGGRGELFF; D: TRBD2; size: few; V: TRBV3-1/TRBV3-2; J: TRBJ2-2
DNA: TGTGCTAGCAGCCCAGCTAGCGGGAGGGGCGAGACCCAGTACTTC; CDR3: CASSPASGRGETQYF; D: TRBD2; size: -; V: TRBV7-7; J: TRBJ2-5
DNA: TGTGCCAGCAGTGAAATAGGGGGCCGTATTTACGAGCAGTACTTC; CDR3: CASSEIGGRIYEQYF; D: TRBD1; size: -; V: TRBV6-1; J: TRBJ2-7
DNA: TGTGCCAGCAGTTTACACAGGGGGATCTACACTGAAGCTTTCTTT; CDR3: CASSLHRGIYTEAFF; D: TRBD1; size: -; V: TRBV28; J: TRBJ1-1
DNA: TGTGCCAGCAGCCAAGAACAGGGTACCTACAATGAGCAGTTCTTC; CDR3: CASSQEQGTYNEQFF; D: -; size: -; V: TRBV4-2; J: TRBJ2-1